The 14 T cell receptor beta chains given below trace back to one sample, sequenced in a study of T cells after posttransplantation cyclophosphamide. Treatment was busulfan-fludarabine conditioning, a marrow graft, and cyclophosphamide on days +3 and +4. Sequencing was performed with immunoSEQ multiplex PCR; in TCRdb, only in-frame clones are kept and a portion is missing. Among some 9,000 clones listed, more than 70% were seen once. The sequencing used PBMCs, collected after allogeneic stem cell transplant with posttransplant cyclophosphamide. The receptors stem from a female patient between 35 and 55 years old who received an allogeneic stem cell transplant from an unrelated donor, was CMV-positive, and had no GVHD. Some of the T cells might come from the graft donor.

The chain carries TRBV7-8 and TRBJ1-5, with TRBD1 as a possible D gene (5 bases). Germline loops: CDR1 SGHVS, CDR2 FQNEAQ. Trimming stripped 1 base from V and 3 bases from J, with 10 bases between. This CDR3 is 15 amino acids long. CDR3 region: CASSLDGGVNQPQHF. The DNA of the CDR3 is TGTGCCAGCAGCTTAGACGGGGGAGTCAATCAGCCCCAGCATTTT.

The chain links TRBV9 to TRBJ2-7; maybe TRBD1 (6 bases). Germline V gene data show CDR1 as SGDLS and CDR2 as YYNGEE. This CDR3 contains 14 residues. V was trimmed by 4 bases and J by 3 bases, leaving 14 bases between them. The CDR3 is CASSPGQWGYEQYF. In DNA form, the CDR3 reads TGTGCCAGCAGCCCCGGACAGTGGGGCTACGAGCAGTACTTC.

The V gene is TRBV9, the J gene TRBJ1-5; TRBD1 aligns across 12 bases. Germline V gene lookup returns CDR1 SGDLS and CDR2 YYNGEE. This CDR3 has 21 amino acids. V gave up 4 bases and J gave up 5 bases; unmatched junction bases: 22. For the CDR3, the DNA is TGTGCCAGCAGCACCCCGGGACAGGGGGCGTACGTGGCCGCTTGGGATCAGCCCCAGCATTTT. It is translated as CASSTPGQGAYVAAWDQPQHF.

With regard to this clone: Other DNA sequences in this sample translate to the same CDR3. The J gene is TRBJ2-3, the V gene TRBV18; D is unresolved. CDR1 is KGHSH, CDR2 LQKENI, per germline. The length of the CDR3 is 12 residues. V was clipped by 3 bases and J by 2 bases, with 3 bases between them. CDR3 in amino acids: CASSPHTDTQYF. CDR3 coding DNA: TGTGCCAGCTCACCCCACACAGATACGCAGTATTTT. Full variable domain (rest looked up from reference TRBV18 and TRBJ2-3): NAGVMQNPRHLVRRRGQEARLRCSPMKGHSHVYWYRQLPEEGLKFMVYLQKENIIDESGMPKERFSAEFPKEGPSILRIQQVVRGDSAAYFCASSPHTDTQYFGPGTRLTVL.

Here the CDR3 reads CASSSQTGEGVEQYF. CDR3 coding DNA: TGTGCCAGCTCATCACAGACAGGGGAAGGGGTCGAGCAGTACTTC. The genes are TRBV18 and TRBJ2-7, with 8 bases identical to TRBD1. Germline values: CDR1 KGHSH, CDR2 LQKENI. The CDR3 covers 15 residues. The V gene end was trimmed by 5 bases and the J gene end by 6 bases; junction bases not matched to a gene: 12.

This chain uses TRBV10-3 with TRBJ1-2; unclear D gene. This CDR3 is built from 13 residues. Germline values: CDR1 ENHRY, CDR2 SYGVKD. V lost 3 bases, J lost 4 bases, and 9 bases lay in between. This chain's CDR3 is CAISDGRPYGYTF. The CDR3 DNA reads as TGTGCCATCAGTGATGGCCGTCCCTATGGCTACACCTTC.

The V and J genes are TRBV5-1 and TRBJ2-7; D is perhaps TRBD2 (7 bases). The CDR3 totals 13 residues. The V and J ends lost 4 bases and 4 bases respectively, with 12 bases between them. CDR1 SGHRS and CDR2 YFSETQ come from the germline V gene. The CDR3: CASSGGGLYEQYF. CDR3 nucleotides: TGCGCCAGCAGCGGGGGGGGCCTATACGAGCAGTACTTC.

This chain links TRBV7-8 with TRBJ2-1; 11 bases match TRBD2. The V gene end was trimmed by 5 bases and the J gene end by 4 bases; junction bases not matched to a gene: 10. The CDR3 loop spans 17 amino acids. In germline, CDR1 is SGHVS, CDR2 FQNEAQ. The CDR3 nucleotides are TGTGCCAGCAGCACCGGGGTAGCGGGGGGGCTATACAATGAGCAGTTCTTC. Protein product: CASSTGVAGGLYNEQFF.

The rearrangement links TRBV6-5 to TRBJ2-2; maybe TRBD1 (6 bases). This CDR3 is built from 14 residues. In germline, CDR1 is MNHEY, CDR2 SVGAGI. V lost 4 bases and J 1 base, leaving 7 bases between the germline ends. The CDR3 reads CASSWGQNTGELFF. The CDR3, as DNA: TGTGCCAGCAGTTGGGGACAGAACACCGGGGAGCTGTTTTTT.

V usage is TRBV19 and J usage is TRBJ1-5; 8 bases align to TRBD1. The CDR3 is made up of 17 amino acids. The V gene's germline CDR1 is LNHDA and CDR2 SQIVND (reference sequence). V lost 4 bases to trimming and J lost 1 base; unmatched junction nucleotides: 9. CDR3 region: CASSTGQGQASNQPQHF. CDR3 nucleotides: TGTGCCAGTAGTACTGGACAGGGCCAAGCGAGCAATCAGCCCCAGCATTTT.

The CDR3 region has the DNA TGTGCCAGCAGCACACTAGCGGGGGAATACAATGAGCAGTTCTTC. Amino acid sequence: CASSTLAGEYNEQFF. The chain links TRBV7-2 to TRBJ2-1; TRBD2 aligns across 11 bases. The junction had 4 bases not matched to a gene; V was cut back by 5 bases and J by 4 bases. This CDR3 is 15 amino acids long. The germline CDR1 and CDR2 sequences are SGHTA and FQGNSA.

The CDR3 loop reads CASRPTDGRSATQYF. CDR3 nucleotide sequence: TGCGCCAGCAGGCCCACAGACGGTCGGTCGGCTACGCAGTATTTT. The V call is TRBV10-1, the J call TRBJ2-3; D not certain. This CDR3 is built from 15 residues. Looked up from germline, CDR1 is WNHNN and CDR2 is SYGVQD (reference sequence). Trimming left V 6 bases short and J 8 bases short, with 21 bases between.

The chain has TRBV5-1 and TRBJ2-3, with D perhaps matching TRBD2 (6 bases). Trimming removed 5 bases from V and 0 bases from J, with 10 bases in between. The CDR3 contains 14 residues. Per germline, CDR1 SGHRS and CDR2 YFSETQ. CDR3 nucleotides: TGCGCCAGCAGTCCCGGGACTAGCACAGATACGCAGTATTTT. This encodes CASSPGTSTDTQYF.

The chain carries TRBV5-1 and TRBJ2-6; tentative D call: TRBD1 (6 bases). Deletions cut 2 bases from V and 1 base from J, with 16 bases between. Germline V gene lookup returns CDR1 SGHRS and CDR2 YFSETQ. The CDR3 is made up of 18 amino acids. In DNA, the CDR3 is TGCGCCAGCAGCTTAGAAGGCTGGGGGCTGTCTGGGGCCAACGTCCTGACTTTC. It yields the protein CASSLEGWGLSGANVLTF.